One sample yielded the 17 T cell receptor beta chains listed below, sequenced in a study of human T cells and chemical hapten exposure. TCRdb reanalysed the RACE reads using MiXCR and keeps one entry per CDR3 protein. The table shows approximately 180,000 distinct CDR3 sequences, with around 30% occurring only once. Time point denoted: pre-sensitization, week 0. Regarding treatment: therapeutic diphenylcyclopropenone sensitization with weekly scalp DPC. Sequencing was performed on whole blood, taken in connection with sensitization to the hapten diphenylcyclopropenone (DPC). These receptor sequences come from a woman in her twenties or thirties with alopecia areata. Some clones in this sample may be carry-over from other donors' samples.

The chain couples TRBV29-1 to TRBJ1-5; perhaps TRBD1 as D (5 bases). The CDR3 loop spans 13 amino acids. The V and J ends lost 6 bases and 4 bases respectively, with 13 bases between them. CDR1 SQVTM and CDR2 ANQGSEA come from the germline V gene. DNA of the CDR3: TGCAGCGTGGGGGGGGATGGTAATCAGCCCCAGCATTTT. The encoded protein is CSVGGDGNQPQHF.

This clonotype has only a few counts. CDR3 DNA: TGTGCCAGCTCACCACCCCCTAGCGGCCGAAGCACAGATACGCAGTATTTT. Translation gives CASSPPPSGRSTDTQYF. V gene TRBV18 combines with J gene TRBJ2-3; TRBD2 matches 7 bases. The junction had 6 bases not matched to a gene; V was cut back by 0 bases and J by 0 bases. Per germline, CDR1 KGHSH and CDR2 LQKENI. The CDR3 covers 17 residues.

This clonotype was found a few times. V and J are TRBV20-1 and TRBJ1-2; tentatively, D is TRBD1 (5 bases). The V gene's germline CDR1 is DFQATT and CDR2 SNEGSKA (reference sequence). The length of the CDR3 is 13 residues. Trimming cost V 6 bases and J 6 bases, with 17 bases left between them. In DNA form, the CDR3 reads TGCAGTGCCCCCCTCGCAGGGAGCCATGGCTACACCTTC. Translation gives CSAPLAGSHGYTF.

The chain couples TRBV5-1 to TRBJ2-5; D gene uncertain. The germline gives CDR1 SGHRS, CDR2 YFSETQ. The CDR3 is made up of 13 amino acids. V lost 4 bases and J 2 bases, leaving 9 bases between the germline ends. The CDR3 reads CASSNRPQETQYF. Here the CDR3 DNA reads TGCGCCAGCAGCAATCGACCGCAAGAGACCCAGTACTTC.

The CDR3 bases are TGTGCCAGCAGCCGTAGGATTACAGGGTTTTCACCAATATACAATGAGCAGTTCTTC. It encodes CASSRRITGFSPIYNEQFF. The chain has TRBV7-2 and TRBJ2-1, with D possibly matching TRBD1 (6 bases). Germline V lookup: CDR1 SGHTA, CDR2 FQGNSA. This CDR3 spans 19 amino acids. V was pared by 5 bases and J by 4 bases, with 27 bases between.

This clonotype was counted only a few times. This sequence joins TRBV7-2 and TRBJ2-3, with D perhaps given as TRBD1 or TRBD2 (6 bases each). Germline CDR1 SGHTA, CDR2 FQGNSA. The CDR3 extends over 15 amino acids. The V end lost 5 bases, the J end lost 0 bases, and 12 bases lay between the germline ends. The CDR3 is CASSPRGDSTDTQYF. CDR3 DNA sequence: TGTGCCAGCAGCCCTAGGGGGGACAGCACAGATACGCAGTATTTT. The whole variable domain, filled in from reference TRBV7-2 and TRBJ2-3, reads GAGVSQSPSNKVTEKGKDVELRCDPISGHTALYWYRQSLGQGLEFLIYFQGNSAPDKSGLPSDRFSAERTGGSVSTLTIQRTQQEDSAVYLCASSPRGDSTDTQYFGPGTRLTVL.

This clonotype was observed a few times. The genes are TRBV7-9 and TRBJ2-7; the match to TRBD2 covers 10 bases. CDR1 SEHNR and CDR2 FQNEAQ come from the germline V gene (reference sequence). This CDR3 contains 18 residues. With 7 bases clipped from V and 6 bases from J, the junction kept 21 bases outside the gene matches. The CDR3 DNA reads TGTGCCAGCAACTCCGGGACTAGCGTCGCACCGGGGTTAGGCGAGCAGTACTTC. Translating gives CASNSGTSVAPGLGEQYF.

The J gene is TRBJ1-6, the V gene TRBV18; D remains ambiguous. The CDR3 sequence is 15 residues long. CDR1 and CDR2 (germline): KGHSH, LQKENI. Trimming removed 3 bases at V and 9 bases at J, with 15 bases between. The CDR3 DNA reads as TGTGCCAGCTCACCGGAGGGTGTTTTCGGTTCACCCCTCCACTTT. Translated, it gives CASSPEGVFGSPLHF. The whole variable domain, filled in from reference TRBV18 and TRBJ1-6, reads NAGVMQNPRHLVRRRGQEARLRCSPMKGHSHVYWYRQLPEEGLKFMVYLQKENIIDESGMPKERFSAEFPKEGPSILRIQQVVRGDSAAYFCASSPEGVFGSPLHFGNGTRLTVT.

This clonotype occurred a few times. The V call is TRBV20-1, the J call TRBJ2-5; the D gene is possibly TRBD1 (6 bases). CDR3 length: 15 residues. Per the germline V gene, CDR1 is DFQATT and CDR2 is SNEGSKA (reference sequence). The V end was cut by 0 bases, the J end by 1 base, with 12 bases between. The CDR3 is CSARDVRRGQETQYF. The CDR3, as DNA: TGCAGTGCTAGAGACGTTCGCAGGGGCCAAGAGACCCAGTACTTC.

In its sample, this clonotype was seen a few times. The chain has TRBV6-6 and TRBJ2-5, with 8 bases that match TRBD1. J gave up 1 base and V 6 bases, and 7 bases lay outside the gene matches. This CDR3 has 15 residues. CDR1 and CDR2 (germline): MNHNY, SVGAGI (reference sequence). CDR3 in amino acids: CASSLTGTGQETQYF. DNA for the CDR3: TGTGCCAGCAGCCTGACCGGGACAGGCCAAGAGACCCAGTACTTC.

This clonotype has only a few counts. The gene calls are TRBV12-3 or TRBV12-4 and TRBJ1-1, with D perhaps TRBD1 (6 bases). Between the trimmed V and J ends, which lost 2 bases and 11 bases, there was a span of 21 bases. The CDR3 contains 15 residues. CDR3 sequence: CASSLSGAGDPRAFF. The CDR3 nucleotides are TGTGCCAGCAGTTTATCCGGGGCAGGGGACCCGAGGGCTTTCTTT.

This clonotype turned up a few times. One junction end disagrees with the germline gene, perhaps due to a read error. This rearrangement joins TRBV7-9 to TRBJ1-5; perhaps TRBD1 as D (6 bases). The V gene's germline CDR1 is SEHNR and CDR2 FQNEAQ (reference sequence). The CDR3 extends over 13 amino acids. For the CDR3, the DNA is TGTGCCAGCAGCCAGTCTGGGGGCTCGGATTTCTTTTTT. Its protein product is CASSQSGGSDFFF.

The V and J genes are TRBV28 and TRBJ2-7; TRBD2 is a possible D gene (5 bases). The germline V gene encodes CDR1 MDHEN and CDR2 SYDVKM. The CDR3 runs to 11 residues. Trimming removed 8 bases at V and 3 bases at J, with 8 bases between. The CDR3 is CASRAGYEQYF. In nucleotides, the CDR3 is TGTGCCAGCCGGGCGGGCTACGAGCAGTACTTC.

This clonotype was counted only a few times. V usage is TRBV30 and J usage is TRBJ1-2; D gene uncertain. CDR1 and CDR2 (germline): GTSNPN, SVGIG (reference sequence). There are 11 residues in the CDR3. V was cut by 8 bases and J by 2 bases, with 9 bases left in between. DNA of the CDR3: TGTGCCAAGGACGGAAACTATGGCTACACCTTC. It is translated as CAKDGNYGYTF.

This sequence joins TRBV9 and TRBJ2-7; possible D gene TRBD1, 5 bases. Germline-derived CDR1 and CDR2 are SGDLS and YYNGEE. The CDR3 is 15 residues long. V lost 0 bases and J lost 0, with 10 bases in between. CDR3 bases: TGTGCCAGCAGCGTAGGGCTGGACAACTCCTACGAGCAGTACTTC. Protein product: CASSVGLDNSYEQYF.

This clonotype was picked up a small number of times. The chain couples TRBV6-2 or TRBV6-3 to TRBJ1-5; 9 bases align to TRBD1. The CDR3 has 18 amino acids. Germline-derived CDR1 and CDR2 are MNHEY and SVGEGT. After removal of 2 bases from V and 0 bases from J, the junction contained 8 bases not matched to a gene. Here the CDR3 DNA reads TGTGCCAGCAGTTACGACGGGACAGGGATAGATAGCAATCAGCCCCAGCATTTT. Translation: CASSYDGTGIDSNQPQHF.

The chain combines TRBV6-1 with TRBJ1-2; 7 bases agree with TRBD1. The V gene's germline CDR1 is MNHNS and CDR2 SASEGT. The CDR3 totals 13 residues. The V segment lost 6 bases and the J segment 4 bases; nucleotides outside the gene matches: 5. The CDR3 DNA sequence: TGTGCCAGCAGGACAGGGATTGGCTATGGCTACACCTTC. Amino acid sequence: CASRTGIGYGYTF.